These 9 T cell receptor beta chains were all obtained from the same sample, sequenced in a study of blood T cell repertoires in COVID-19. Measured with immunoSEQ multiplex PCR; TCRdb has only the in-frame clones, and not every one. The sample lists some 200,000 clones, about 85% occurring once. Sequencing was performed on peripheral blood. The receptors shown here come from an older woman who had recovered from COVID-19.

This chain connects TRBV5-1 to TRBJ1-2, with 7 positions matching TRBD1. This CDR3 has 15 residues. In germline, CDR1 is SGHRS, CDR2 YFSETQ. The J segment lost 5 bases and the V segment lost 6 bases, leaving 13 bases of the junction unmatched. CDR3 amino acids: CASKIHTGTEYGYTF. As DNA, the CDR3 is TGCGCCAGCAAAATACATACCGGGACAGAATATGGCTACACCTTC.

This clone was found once. The rearrangement uses TRBV5-1 and TRBJ1-5; D not resolved. V was shortened by 7 bases and J by 2 bases, with 13 bases between the two germline ends. Germline CDR1 reads SGHRS; CDR2 reads YFSETQ. CDR3 size: 14 residues. This CDR3 is CASAPADGNQPQHF. DNA of the CDR3: TGCGCCAGCGCCCCGGCGGATGGCAATCAGCCCCAGCATTTT.

The rearrangement joins TRBV6-2 or TRBV6-3 to TRBJ1-2; TRBD1 matches 9 bases. Germline CDR1 and CDR2: MNHEY and SVGEGT. Trimming at V came to 4 bases and at J to 5 bases, leaving 11 bases not matched to a gene. The CDR3 contains 16 residues. This chain's CDR3 is CASSSPPGQGTYGYTF. The CDR3 bases are TGTGCCAGCAGTTCACCTCCGGGACAGGGTACTTATGGCTACACCTTC.

This clone is a singleton in its sample. This sequence joins TRBV9 and TRBJ1-1, with 9 bases fitting TRBD1. The V segment lost 4 bases and the J segment 5 bases; nucleotides outside the gene matches: 3. This CDR3 comprises 13 residues. The germline CDR1 and CDR2 sequences are SGDLS and YYNGEE. In nucleotides, the CDR3 is TGTGCCAGCAGCCGGGACAGGGCGACTGAAGCTTTCTTT. This encodes CASSRDRATEAFF.

V is TRBV7-2 and J is TRBJ1-2; the D is unclear. The V end lost 1 base, the J end lost 0 bases, and 9 bases lay between the germline ends. The CDR3 is 15 residues long. Germline lookup yields CDR1 SGHTA and CDR2 FQGNSA. The CDR3 region has the DNA TGTGCCAGCAGCTTAGTGGTCCAGACTAACTATGGCTACACCTTC. Its translation is CASSLVVQTNYGYTF.

V is TRBV4-2 and J is TRBJ1-2, with TRBD1 matching over 10 bases. The germline CDR1 and CDR2 sequences are LGHNA and YNFKEQ. The V and J ends lost 2 bases and 1 base, in that order; junction bases with no gene match: 10. This CDR3 has 18 residues. In DNA, the CDR3 is TGTGCCAGCAGCCAAAGGGGACAGGGGACACATCTTAACTATGGCTACACCTTC. This codes for CASSQRGQGTHLNYGYTF.

This sequence joins TRBV5-1 and TRBJ1-2, with a weak D call TRBD1 (5 bases). CDR1 is SGHRS, CDR2 YFSETQ, per germline. The CDR3 runs 15 residues. The V end lost 0 bases, the J end lost 4 bases, and 13 bases lay between the germline ends. Here the CDR3 DNA reads TGCGCCAGCAGCTTGGGGCAGGGTGGGTCCTATGGCTACACCTTC. Its protein is CASSLGQGGSYGYTF.

The chain uses TRBV4-2 and TRBJ1-4; D is uncertain. CDR1 and CDR2 from the germline V gene are LGHNA and YNFKEQ. CDR3 size: 17 residues. Trimming left V 0 bases short and J 2 bases short, with 13 bases between. Here the CDR3 reads CASSQDSGPQTNEKLFF. The CDR3 DNA sequence: TGTGCCAGCAGCCAAGATTCTGGGCCGCAGACTAATGAAAAACTGTTTTTT.

This rearrangement joins TRBV7-9 to TRBJ2-2; 10 positions match TRBD2. CDR1 SEHNR and CDR2 FQNEAQ come from the germline V gene (reference sequence). The CDR3 loop spans 17 amino acids. V lost 4 bases and J lost 6; bases outside the gene matches: 11. The CDR3 DNA reads as TGTGCCAGCAGCTCCCCGGCTAGCGGGGGAGCAGCCGGGGAGCTGTTTTTT. It yields the protein CASSSPASGGAAGELFF.